This T cell receptor (beta chain) was profiled in a study of relationships among human T cell subsets (dated by TCRdb to 2010 to 2012). Regarding the research as a whole: The study sequenced eight distinct T cell populations from blood: pan T, CD8 cytotoxic, regulatory, Th1, Th2, naive plus transitional, activated and memory cells.

Library preparation used multiplex PCR. Sequencing relied on a 454 GS FLX. TCR alpha and beta CDR3 regions were amplified from mRNA by semiquantitative ARM-PCR. ARM-PCR used tagged nested gene-specific primers, after which communal superprimers carried out exponential amplification. Before the first-round PCR products went through the second amplification round, exonuclease was used to remove the nested primers. The amplicons were sequenced on the 454 platform, a system that can rapidly sequence millions of DNA fragments without cloning bias. A read mappable to both V and J germline segments was defined as an effective read. The original methods were these. IRmap was used to assign reads to germline V, D and J segments, and IRmap relies on pyromap, a Smith-Waterman modification adapted to 454 sequencing errors. D-beta assignments were filtered with cutoffs set at the 99th percentile of alignment scores obtained from simulated random sequences. The CDR3 was taken to be the amino acids lying between the conserved V-segment Y[YFLI]C motif and the J-segment [FW]GXGT motif. A compound Poisson process model, previously applied to large-scale EST data, was used to estimate repertoire diversity. A procedure for detecting cross-contamination was used to argue that sample contamination was not the source of the shared CDR3s. The public reads were run again by TCRdb, first through fastp at Q25 and then through MiXCR, and only productive beta chains were kept. Every CDR3 protein is listed once, alongside the most common genes and DNA of its rows. The V and J calls were determined by TCRdb, not by the authors. The table for this sample lists fewer than 15,000 distinct CDR3 sequences; roughly 68% of them were counted only once. Roughly 29% of the sample comes from the top ten.

What the authors observed across the whole study: Across the seven subsets, no statistically significant differences turned up in V, D and J usage, CDR3 length, or N-nucleotide additions. Over 60% of CD8+ cytotoxic sequences belonged to clones with over 100 reads, whereas regulatory and Th2 subsets showed few such clones. The bead-based sorting was unable to rule out the presence of a CD4+CD8+ double-positive population. Substantial sharing of CDR3s among Th1, Th2 and regulatory T cells was interpreted as suggestive of stochastic cell fate choices.

The CD4+CD25-CD294- flow-through remaining after CD25, CD56 and CD294 bead selections was collected as Th1 cells. To isolate the T cell subsets, Miltenyi superparamagnetic beads coated with subset-specific monoclonal antibodies were used. Peripheral blood was used as the source from which all T cell populations were isolated. Ficoll separation was used to obtain mononuclear cells from whole blood, after which anti-CD14 microbeads were used to deplete monocytes. Right after isolation, the cell populations were resuspended in RNAprotect reagent. Worth noting for this clonotype: The antigen this receptor binds is unknown. Per-base qualities were not stored, and no clone one base away is much larger.

Material: CD4+ Th1 cells sorted from blood. The sample's cell subset or site, from its label and the paper: CD4+CD25-CD294- T helper 1 cells. The TCR comes from a middle-aged man in good health.

The base sequence is TGTGCCAGCAGCTTAGGTCGCCAGGGGGCTGGAGAGACCCAGTACTTC. This is translated as CASSLGRQGAGETQYF. Recombination joined TRBV11-3 with TRBJ2-5; TRBD1 matches 8 bases in the middle. CDR3 length: 16 amino acids, cysteine to phenylalanine. Just CDR3 DNA is preserved here, 48 bases in frame from base 1. Trimming leaves V shorter by 1 base and J shorter by 4 bases, with the junction holding 8 bases beyond the gene matches. Per the germline V gene, SGHNT is the CDR1 and YENEEA is the CDR2.